This T cell receptor (beta chain) stems from a study of blood T cells in healthy people across ages. Germline V gene sequence: CDR1 SGHRS, CDR2 YFSETQ. The CDR3 runs to 16 residues. The V end lost 0 bases, the J end lost 3 bases, and 12 bases lay between the germline ends. A sample-barcoded 5' primer and a J-beta primer mix were used in a second PCR of roughly 6 to 11 cycles. From the 5' RACE reads, TCRdb called clonotypes with MiXCR, one entry per CDR3 protein. The sample gives about 640,000 distinct CDR3 sequences, roughly 53% of which show up once; approximately 37% is in the top ten. The sequenced sample consisted of blood. The V and J genes are TRBV5-1 and TRBJ2-2; D may be TRBD1 (6 bases). This clonotype was obtained from a man aged 60-69 years in good health. The CDR3 DNA is TGCGCCAGCAGCTTGGATTGGACAGACTACACCGGGGAGCTGTTTTTT. It codes for CASSLDWTDYTGELFF.